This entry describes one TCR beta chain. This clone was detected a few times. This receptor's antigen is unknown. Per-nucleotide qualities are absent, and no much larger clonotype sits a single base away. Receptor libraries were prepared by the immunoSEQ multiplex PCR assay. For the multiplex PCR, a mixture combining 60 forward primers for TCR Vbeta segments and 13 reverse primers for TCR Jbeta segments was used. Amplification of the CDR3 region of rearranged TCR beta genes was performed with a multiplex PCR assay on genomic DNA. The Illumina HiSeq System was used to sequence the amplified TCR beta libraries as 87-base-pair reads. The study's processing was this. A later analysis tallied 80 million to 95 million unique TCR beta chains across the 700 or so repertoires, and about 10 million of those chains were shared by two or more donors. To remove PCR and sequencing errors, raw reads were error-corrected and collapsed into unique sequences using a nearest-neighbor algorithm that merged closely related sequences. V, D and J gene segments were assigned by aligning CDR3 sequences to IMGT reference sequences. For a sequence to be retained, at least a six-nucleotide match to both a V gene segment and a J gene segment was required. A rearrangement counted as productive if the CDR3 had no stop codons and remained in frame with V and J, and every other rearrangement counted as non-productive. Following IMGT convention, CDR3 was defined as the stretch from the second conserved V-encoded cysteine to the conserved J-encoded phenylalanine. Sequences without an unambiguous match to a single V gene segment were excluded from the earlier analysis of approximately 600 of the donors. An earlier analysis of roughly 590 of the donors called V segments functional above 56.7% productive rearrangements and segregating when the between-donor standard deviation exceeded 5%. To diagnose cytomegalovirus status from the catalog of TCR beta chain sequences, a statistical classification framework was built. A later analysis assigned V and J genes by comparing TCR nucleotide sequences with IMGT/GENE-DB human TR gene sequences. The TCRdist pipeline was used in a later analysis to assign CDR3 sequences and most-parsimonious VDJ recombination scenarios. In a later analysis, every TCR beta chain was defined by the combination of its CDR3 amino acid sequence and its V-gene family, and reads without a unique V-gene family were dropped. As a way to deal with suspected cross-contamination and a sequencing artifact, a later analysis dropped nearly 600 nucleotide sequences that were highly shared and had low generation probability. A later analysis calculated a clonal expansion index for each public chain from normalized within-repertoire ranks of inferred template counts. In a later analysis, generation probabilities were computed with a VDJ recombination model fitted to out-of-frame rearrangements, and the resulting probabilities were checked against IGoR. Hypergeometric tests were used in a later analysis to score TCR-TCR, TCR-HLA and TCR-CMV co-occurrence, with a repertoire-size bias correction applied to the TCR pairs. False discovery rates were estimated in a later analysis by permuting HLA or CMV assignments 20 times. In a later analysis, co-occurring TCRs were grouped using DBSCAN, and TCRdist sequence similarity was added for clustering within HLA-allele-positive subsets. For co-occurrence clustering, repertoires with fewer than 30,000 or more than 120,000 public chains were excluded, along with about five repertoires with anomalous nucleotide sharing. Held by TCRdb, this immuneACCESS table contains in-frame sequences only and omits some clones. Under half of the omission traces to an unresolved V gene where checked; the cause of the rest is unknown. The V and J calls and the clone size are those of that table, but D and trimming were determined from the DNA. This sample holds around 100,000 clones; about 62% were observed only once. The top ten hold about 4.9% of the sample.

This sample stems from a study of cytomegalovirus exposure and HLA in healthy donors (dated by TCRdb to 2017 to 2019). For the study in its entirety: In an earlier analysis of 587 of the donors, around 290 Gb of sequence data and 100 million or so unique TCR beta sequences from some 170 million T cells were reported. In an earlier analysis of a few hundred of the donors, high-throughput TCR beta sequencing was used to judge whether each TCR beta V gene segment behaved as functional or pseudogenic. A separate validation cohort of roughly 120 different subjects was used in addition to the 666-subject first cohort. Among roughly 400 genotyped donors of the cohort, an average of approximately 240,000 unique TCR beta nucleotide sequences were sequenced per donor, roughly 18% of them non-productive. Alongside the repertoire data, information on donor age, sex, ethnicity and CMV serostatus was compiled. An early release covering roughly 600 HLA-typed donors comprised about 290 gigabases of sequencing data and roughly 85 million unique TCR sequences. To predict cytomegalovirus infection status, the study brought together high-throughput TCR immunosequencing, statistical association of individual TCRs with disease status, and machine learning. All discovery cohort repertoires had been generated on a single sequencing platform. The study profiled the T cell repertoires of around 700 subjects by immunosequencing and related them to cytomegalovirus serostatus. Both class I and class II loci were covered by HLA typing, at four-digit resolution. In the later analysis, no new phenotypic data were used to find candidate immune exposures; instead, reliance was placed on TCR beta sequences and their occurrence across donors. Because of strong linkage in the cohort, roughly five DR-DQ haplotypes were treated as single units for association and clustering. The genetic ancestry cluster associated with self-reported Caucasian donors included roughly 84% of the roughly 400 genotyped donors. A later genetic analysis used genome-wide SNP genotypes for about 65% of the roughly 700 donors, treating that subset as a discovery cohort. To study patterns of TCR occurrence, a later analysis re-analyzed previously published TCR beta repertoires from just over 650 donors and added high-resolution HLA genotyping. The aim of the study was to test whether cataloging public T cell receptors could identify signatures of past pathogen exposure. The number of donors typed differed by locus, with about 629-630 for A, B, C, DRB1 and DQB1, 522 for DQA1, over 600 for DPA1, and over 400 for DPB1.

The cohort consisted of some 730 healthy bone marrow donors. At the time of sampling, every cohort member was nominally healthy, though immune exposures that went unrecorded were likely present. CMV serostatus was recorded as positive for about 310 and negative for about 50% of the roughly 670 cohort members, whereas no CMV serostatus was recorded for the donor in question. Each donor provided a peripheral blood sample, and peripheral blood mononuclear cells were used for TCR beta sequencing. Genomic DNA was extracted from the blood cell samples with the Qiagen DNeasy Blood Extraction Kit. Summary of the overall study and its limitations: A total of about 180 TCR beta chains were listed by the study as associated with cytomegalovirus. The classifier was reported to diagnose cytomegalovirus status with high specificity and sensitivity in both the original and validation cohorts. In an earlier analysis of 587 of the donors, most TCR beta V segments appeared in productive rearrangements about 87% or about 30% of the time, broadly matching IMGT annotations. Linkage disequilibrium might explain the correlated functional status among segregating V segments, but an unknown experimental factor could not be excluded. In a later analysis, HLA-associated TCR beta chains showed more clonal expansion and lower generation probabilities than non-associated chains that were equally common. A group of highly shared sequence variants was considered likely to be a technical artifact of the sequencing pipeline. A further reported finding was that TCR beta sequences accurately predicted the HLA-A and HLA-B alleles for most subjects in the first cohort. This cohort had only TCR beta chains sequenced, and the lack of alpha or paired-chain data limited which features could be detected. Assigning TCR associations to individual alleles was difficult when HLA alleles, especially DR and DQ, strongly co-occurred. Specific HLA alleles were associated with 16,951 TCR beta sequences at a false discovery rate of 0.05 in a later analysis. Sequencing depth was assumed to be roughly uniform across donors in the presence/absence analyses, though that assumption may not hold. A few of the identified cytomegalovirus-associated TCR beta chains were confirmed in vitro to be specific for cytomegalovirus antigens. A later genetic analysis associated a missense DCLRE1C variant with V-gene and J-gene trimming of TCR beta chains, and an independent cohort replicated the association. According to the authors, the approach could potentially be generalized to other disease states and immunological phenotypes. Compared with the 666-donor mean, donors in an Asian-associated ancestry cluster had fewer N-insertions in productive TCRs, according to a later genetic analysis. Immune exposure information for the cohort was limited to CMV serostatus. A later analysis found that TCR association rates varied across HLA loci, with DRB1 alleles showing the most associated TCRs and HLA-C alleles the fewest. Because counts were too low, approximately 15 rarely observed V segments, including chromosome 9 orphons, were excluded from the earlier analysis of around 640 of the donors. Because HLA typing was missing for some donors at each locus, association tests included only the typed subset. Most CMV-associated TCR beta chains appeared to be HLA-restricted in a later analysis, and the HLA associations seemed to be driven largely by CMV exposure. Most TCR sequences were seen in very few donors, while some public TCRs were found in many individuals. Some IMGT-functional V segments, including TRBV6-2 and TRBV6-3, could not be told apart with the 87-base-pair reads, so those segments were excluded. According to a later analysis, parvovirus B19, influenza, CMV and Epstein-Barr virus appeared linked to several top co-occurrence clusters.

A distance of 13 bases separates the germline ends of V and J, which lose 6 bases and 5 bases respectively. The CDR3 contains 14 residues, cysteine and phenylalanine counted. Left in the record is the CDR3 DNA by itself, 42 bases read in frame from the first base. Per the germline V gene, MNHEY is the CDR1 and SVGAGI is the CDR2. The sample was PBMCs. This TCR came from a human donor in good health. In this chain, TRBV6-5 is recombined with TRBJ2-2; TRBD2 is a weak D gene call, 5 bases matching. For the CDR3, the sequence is CASRRRRGTGELFF. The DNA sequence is TGTGCCAGCAGAAGGCGACGGGGTACCGGGGAGCTGTTTTTT.